This TCR beta chain was profiled in a study of blood T cells in healthy people across ages. Germline V lookup: CDR1 SEHNR, CDR2 FQNEAQ (reference sequence). Between the trimmed V and J ends, which lost 5 bases and 3 bases, there was a span of 17 bases. This CDR3 has 15 amino acids. Study-wide results and limits: TCR beta diversity per million T cells fell roughly linearly with age. Long-lived donors had more naive CD4+ cells and higher diversity than aged donors. PBMCs went unsorted, and a conclusive naive versus antigen-experienced comparison was therefore prevented.

A sample-barcoded 5' primer and a J-beta primer mix were used in a second PCR of about 7 to 11 cycles. Each sample provided no less than 3 million CDR3-containing paired-end reads. TCRdb passed the 5' RACE reads through MiXCR, listing each CDR3 protein once. The sample shows about 1,800,000 distinct CDR3 sequences, 25% to 30% of them seen only once. This clonotype was seen ten or more times. Its specificity is unknown. What was sequenced was blood. The rearrangement uses TRBV7-9 and TRBJ2-7; no reliable D call. The sequence came from a woman aged 25 to 39 in good health. The CDR3 nucleotides are TGTGCCAGCAGCCGAGGCACGATCACCTTCTACGAGCAGTACTTC. It encodes CASSRGTITFYEQYF.